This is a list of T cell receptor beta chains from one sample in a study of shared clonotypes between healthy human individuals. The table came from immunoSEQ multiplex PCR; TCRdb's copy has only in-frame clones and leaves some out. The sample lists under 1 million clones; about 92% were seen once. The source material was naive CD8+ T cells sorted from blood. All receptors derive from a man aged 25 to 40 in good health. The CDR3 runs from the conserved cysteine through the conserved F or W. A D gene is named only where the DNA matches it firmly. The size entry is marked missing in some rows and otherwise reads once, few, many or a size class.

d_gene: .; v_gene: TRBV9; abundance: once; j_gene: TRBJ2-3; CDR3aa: CASSLTYAGFSTDTQYF; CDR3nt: TGTGCCAGCAGCCTAACCTACGCAGGGTTTAGCACAGATACGCAGTATTTT
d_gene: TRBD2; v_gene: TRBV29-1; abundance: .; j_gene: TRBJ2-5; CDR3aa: CSGRLADQETQYF; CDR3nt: TGCAGCGGACGACTAGCGGATCAAGAGACCCAGTACTTC
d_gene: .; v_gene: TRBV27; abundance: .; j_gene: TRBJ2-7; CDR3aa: CASSLSGAAGSFYEQYF; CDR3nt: TGTGCCAGCAGTTTATCGGGCGCCGCGGGGTCTTTCTACGAGCAGTACTTC
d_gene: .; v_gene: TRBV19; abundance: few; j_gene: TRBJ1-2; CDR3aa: CASTGAVGYGYTF; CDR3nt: TGTGCCAGTACGGGCGCAGTGGGCTATGGCTACACCTTC
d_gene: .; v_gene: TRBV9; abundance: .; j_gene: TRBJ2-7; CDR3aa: CASSVGHGYEQYF; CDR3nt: TGTGCCAGCAGCGTGGGACATGGCTACGAGCAGTACTTC
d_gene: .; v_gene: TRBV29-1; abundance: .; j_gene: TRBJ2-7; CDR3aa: CSVDRPGPWGFIYGYSSYEQYF; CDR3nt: TGCAGCGTTGACCGTCCCGGGCCCTGGGGCTTCATATACGGATACAGCTCCTACGAGCAGTACTTC
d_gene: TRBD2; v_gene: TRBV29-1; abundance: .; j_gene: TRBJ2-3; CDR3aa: CSVEGASGSPDTQYF; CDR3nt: TGCAGCGTTGAAGGGGCTAGCGGGAGTCCAGATACGCAGTATTTT
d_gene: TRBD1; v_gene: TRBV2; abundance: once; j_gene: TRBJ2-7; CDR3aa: CASSESGGLRIGAIEQYF; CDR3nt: TGTGCCAGCAGTGAATCAGGGGGCTTAAGAATAGGGGCCATCGAGCAGTACTTC
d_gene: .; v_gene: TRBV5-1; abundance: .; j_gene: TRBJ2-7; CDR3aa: CASSGGDRQPYEQYF; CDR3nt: TGCGCCAGCAGCGGAGGGGACAGACAACCCTACGAGCAGTACTTC
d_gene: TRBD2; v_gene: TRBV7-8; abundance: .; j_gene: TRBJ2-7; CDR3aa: CASSFFTSEGGLGVYEQYF; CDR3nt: TGTGCCAGCAGCTTTTTTACTTCGGAGGGGGGACTAGGTGTCTACGAGCAGTACTTC
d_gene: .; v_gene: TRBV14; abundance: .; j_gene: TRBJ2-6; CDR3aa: CASSRMAGPGANVLTF; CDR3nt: TGTGCCAGCAGCCGAATGGCAGGCCCCGGGGCCAACGTCCTGACTTTC
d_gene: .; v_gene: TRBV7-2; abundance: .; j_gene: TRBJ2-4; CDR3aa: CASSLALGNIQYF; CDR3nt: TGTGCCAGCAGCTTAGCGCTCGGAAACATTCAGTACTTC
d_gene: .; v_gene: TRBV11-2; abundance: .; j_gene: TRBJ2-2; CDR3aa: CASRVLRSTNTGELFF; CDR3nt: TGTGCCAGCCGCGTCCTTCGGTCCACGAACACCGGGGAGCTGTTTTTT
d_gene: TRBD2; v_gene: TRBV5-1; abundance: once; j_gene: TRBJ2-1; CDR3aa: CASSLVGLAEHNEQFF; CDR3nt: TGCGCCAGCAGCTTGGTCGGACTAGCGGAACACAATGAGCAGTTCTTC
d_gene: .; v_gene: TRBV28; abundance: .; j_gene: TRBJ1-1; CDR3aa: CASGRGGTEAFF; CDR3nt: TGTGCCAGCGGGAGGGGCGGCACTGAAGCTTTCTTT
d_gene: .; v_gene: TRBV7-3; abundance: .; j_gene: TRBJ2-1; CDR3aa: CASSLNPGSNEQFF; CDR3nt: TGTGCCAGCAGCTTAAATCCAGGCTCCAATGAGCAGTTCTTC
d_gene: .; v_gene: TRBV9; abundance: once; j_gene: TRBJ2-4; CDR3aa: CASSEQGLAKNIQYF; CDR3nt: TGTGCCAGCAGTGAACAGGGCCTAGCCAAAAACATTCAGTACTTC
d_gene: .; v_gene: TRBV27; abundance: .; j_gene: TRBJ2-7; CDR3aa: CASSLNGYEQYF; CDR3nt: TGTGCCAGCAGTTTAAATGGCTACGAGCAGTACTTC
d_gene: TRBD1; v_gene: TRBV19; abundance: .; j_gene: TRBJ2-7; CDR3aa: CASSHGQGMPYEQYF; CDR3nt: TGTGCCAGTAGCCACGGACAGGGCATGCCCTACGAGCAGTACTTC
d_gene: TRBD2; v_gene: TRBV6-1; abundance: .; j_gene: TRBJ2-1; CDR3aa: CASSRLAGDYNEQFF; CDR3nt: TGTGCCAGCAGCCGACTAGCGGGGGATTACAATGAGCAGTTCTTC
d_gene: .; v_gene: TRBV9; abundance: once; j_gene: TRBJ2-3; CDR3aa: CASSVEGSTDTQYF; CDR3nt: TGTGCCAGCAGCGTAGAGGGGAGCACAGATACGCAGTATTTT
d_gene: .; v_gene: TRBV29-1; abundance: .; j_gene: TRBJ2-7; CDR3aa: CSVDGGASTYEQYF; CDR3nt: TGCAGCGTTGACGGGGGCGCTTCTACCTACGAGCAGTACTTC
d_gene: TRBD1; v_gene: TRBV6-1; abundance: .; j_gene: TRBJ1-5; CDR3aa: CASSEGGGGLMAQHF; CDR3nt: TGTGCCAGCAGTGAAGGGGGAGGGGGCTTGATGGCCCAGCATTTT
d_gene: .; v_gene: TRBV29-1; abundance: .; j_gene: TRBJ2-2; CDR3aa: CNASVGTSGELFF; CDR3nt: TGCAACGCCTCCGTTGGGACGAGCGGGGAGCTGTTTTTT